The text below deals with one TCR beta chain. Its target is unknown. The record originates from a study of T cells after yellow fever vaccination. Overall study context: The authors prepared low-cell-number fractions using SMART-Seq v4 Ultra Low Input.

The TCR cDNA carried a universal primer site and UMIs from 5'RACE template switching. Each CDR3 protein gets one entry after TCRdb re-called the 5' RACE reads with MiXCR. This sample has around 610,000 distinct CDR3 sequences, with about 14% found just once. Study-level points and caveats: At 95% to 98% for CD4 and about 91% for CD8, most primary-vaccination clones showed up again after the booster. Abundant clonotypes from the bulk population could have been carried over as contaminants into FACS-sorted repertoires.

This clonotype was obtained from a man aged 30-40 years who received the YFV17D yellow fever vaccine. The specimen was PBMCs, collected on the day of the yellow fever booster vaccination.

CDR3 residues: CASSLEQGATDTQYF. CDR3 in DNA: TGCGCCAGCAGCTTGGAACAGGGGGCAACAGATACGCAGTATTTT. This sequence joins TRBV5-1 and TRBJ2-3; 9 bases map to TRBD1. The J segment lost 3 bases and the V segment lost 0 bases, leaving 2 bases of the junction unmatched. The germline CDR1 and CDR2 sequences are SGHRS and YFSETQ. There are 15 residues in the CDR3. The whole variable domain, filled in from reference TRBV5-1 and TRBJ2-3, reads KAGVTQTPRYLIKTRGQQVTLSCSPISGHRSVSWYQQTPGQGLQFLFEYFSETQRNKGNFPGRFSGRQFSNSRSEMNVSTLELGDSALYLCASSLEQGATDTQYFGPGTRLTVL.